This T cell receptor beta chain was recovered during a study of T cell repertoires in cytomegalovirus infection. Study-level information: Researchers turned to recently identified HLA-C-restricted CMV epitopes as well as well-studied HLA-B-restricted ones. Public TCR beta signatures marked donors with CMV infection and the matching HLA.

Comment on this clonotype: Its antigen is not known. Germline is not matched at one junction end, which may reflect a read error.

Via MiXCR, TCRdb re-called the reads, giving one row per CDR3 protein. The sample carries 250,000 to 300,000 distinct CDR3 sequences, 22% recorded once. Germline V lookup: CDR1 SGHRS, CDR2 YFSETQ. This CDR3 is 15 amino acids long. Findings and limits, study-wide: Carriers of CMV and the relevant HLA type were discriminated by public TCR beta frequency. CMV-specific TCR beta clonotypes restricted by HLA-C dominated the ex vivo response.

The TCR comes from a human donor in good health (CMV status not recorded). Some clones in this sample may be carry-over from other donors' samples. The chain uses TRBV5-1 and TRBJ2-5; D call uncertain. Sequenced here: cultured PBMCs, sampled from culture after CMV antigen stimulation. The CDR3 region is CASSLAYRAQKTQYF. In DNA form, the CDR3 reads TGCGCCAGCAGCTTGGCCTACAGAGCCCAAAAGACCCAGTACTTC.